This T cell receptor (beta chain) was sequenced in a study of cytomegalovirus exposure and HLA in healthy donors. 60 Vbeta and 13 Jbeta primers were used in PCR. Clones were sequenced by immunoSEQ multiplex PCR, and TCRdb holds only the in-frame ones, with some missing. This table has 150,000 to 200,000 clones, 70% to 80% appearing once. Study-wide points: Investigators reported more than 150 TCR beta chains as tied to cytomegalovirus. The sole available immune exposure information was CMV serostatus.

Concerning this clone itself: Its antigen is still unknown.

The CDR3 runs to 12 residues. V lost 4 bases and J 0 bases, leaving 4 bases between the germline ends. CDR1 is SQVTM and CDR2 is ANQGSEA in the germline V gene. V and J are TRBV29-1 and TRBJ1-5; D unclear. Sequenced: PBMCs. This sequence was found in a man between 18 and 35 years old in good health and CMV-seropositive. The CDR3 coding sequence is TGCAGCGTTGCTGTTAGCAATCAGCCCCAGCATTTT. Encoded protein: CSVAVSNQPQHF.